The 7 T cell receptor beta chains below all came from one sample that was sequenced in a study of blood T cell repertoires in COVID-19. Libraries were prepared by immunoSEQ multiplex PCR; TCRdb keeps only in-frame clonotypes and omits some of them. Here the sample spans about 380,000 clones, 80% to 90% being singletons. Sequencing used PBMCs or T cells enriched from blood (not recorded which). The receptor source for this set is a man aged 25 to 40 who had recovered from COVID-19.

The count of this clone is one. The V gene is TRBV6-1, the J gene TRBJ1-5; D is perhaps TRBD1 (6 bases). CDR3 length equals 17 residues. From germline, CDR1 is MNHNS and CDR2 SASEGT. V lost 3 bases to trimming and J lost 4 bases, with 19 bases between them. The DNA of the CDR3 is TGTGCCAGCAGTGACCGACAGGCGGGGGTTCGGAATCAGCCCCAGCATTTT. Encoded protein: CASSDRQAGVRNQPQHF.

The gene calls are TRBV6-5 and TRBJ2-7, with D perhaps TRBD1 (5 bases). Looked up from germline, CDR1 is MNHEY and CDR2 is SVGAGI. The CDR3 length is 11 residues. V was shortened by 7 bases and J by 4 bases, with 8 bases between the two germline ends. CDR3 region: CASTDRYEQYF. The CDR3 nucleotides are TGTGCCAGCACCGACAGATACGAGCAGTACTTC.

This chain links TRBV7-2 with TRBJ2-1, with D maybe TRBD1 (5 bases). The germline gives CDR1 SGHTA, CDR2 FQGNSA. Trimming pared 5 bases from V and 0 bases from J, leaving 20 bases between. This CDR3 spans 18 amino acids. CDR3 loop: CASSLGPQGLSSYNEQFF. DNA of the CDR3: TGTGCCAGCAGCCTTGGCCCCCAGGGATTGAGCTCCTACAATGAGCAGTTCTTC. Using reference TRBV7-2 and TRBJ2-1 for the parts outside the CDR3, the full variable domain is GAGVSQSPSNKVTEKGKDVELRCDPISGHTALYWYRQSLGQGLEFLIYFQGNSAPDKSGLPSDRFSAERTGGSVSTLTIQRTQQEDSAVYLCASSLGPQGLSSYNEQFFGPGTRLTVL.

The rearrangement links TRBV29-1 to TRBJ1-5; 7 nucleotides align to TRBD1. The CDR3 runs to 13 residues. In germline, CDR1 is SQVTM, CDR2 ANQGSEA. Trimming cost V 7 bases and J 4 bases; bases outside gene matches: 7. This CDR3 is CSAVQGPNQPQHF. The CDR3, as DNA: TGCAGCGCTGTACAGGGGCCTAATCAGCCCCAGCATTTT.

The chain has TRBV2 and TRBJ1-4; D is undetermined. V dropped 6 bases and J dropped 0 bases, with 11 bases sitting between them. CDR1 is SNHLY, CDR2 FYNNEI, per germline. This CDR3 region has 15 residues. CDR3 in amino acids: CASSATSTTNEKLFF. The CDR3 nucleotides are TGTGCCAGCAGCGCCACCTCTACAACTAATGAAAAACTGTTTTTT.

The chain links TRBV18 to TRBJ2-7; TRBD1 might be the D (6 bases). CDR3 length: 17 amino acids. Trimming pared 0 bases from V and 3 bases from J, leaving 18 bases between. Germline V gene data show CDR1 as KGHSH and CDR2 as LQKENI. The CDR3 bases are TGTGCCAGCTCACCACCCAGAATTACGGACAGCGGCTACGAGCAGTACTTC. It is translated as CASSPPRITDSGYEQYF.

With regard to this clone: In the same sample, other DNA sequences code for this CDR3. This chain joins TRBV5-1 and TRBJ2-3, with D hard to call. The length of the CDR3 is 14 residues. CDR1 SGHRS and CDR2 YFSETQ come from the germline V gene. Trimming shortened V by 0 bases and J by 0 bases, and 5 bases separated the two germline ends. The CDR3 region has the DNA TGCGCCAGCAGCTTGGGGCAGAGCACAGATACGCAGTATTTT. Encoded protein: CASSLGQSTDTQYF.